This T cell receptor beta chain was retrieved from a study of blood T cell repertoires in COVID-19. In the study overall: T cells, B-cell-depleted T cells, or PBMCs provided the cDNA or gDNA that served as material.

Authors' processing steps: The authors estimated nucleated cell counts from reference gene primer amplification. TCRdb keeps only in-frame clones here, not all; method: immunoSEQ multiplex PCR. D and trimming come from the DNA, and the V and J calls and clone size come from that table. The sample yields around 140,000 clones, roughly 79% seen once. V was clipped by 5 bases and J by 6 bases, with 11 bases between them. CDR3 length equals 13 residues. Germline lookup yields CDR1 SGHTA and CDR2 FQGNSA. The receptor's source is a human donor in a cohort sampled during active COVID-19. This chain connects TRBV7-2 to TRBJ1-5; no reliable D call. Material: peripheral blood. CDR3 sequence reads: CASSGRGGQPQHF. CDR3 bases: TGTGCCAGCAGCGGACGGGGTGGTCAGCCCCAGCATTTT. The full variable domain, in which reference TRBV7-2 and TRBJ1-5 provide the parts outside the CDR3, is GAGVSQSPSNKVTEKGKDVELRCDPISGHTALYWYRQSLGQGLEFLIYFQGNSAPDKSGLPSDRFSAERTGGSVSTLTIQRTQQEDSAVYLCASSGRGGQPQHFGDGTRLSIL.